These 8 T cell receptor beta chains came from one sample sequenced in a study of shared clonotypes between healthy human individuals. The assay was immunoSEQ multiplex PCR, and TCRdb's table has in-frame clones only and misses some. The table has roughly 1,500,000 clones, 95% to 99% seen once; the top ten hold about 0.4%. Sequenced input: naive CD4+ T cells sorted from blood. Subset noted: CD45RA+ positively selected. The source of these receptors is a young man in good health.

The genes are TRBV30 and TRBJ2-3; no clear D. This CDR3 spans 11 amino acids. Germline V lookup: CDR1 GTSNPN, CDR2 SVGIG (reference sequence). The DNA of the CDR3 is TGTGCGCAGGAGAGCACAGATACGCAGTATTTT. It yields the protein CAQESTDTQYF.

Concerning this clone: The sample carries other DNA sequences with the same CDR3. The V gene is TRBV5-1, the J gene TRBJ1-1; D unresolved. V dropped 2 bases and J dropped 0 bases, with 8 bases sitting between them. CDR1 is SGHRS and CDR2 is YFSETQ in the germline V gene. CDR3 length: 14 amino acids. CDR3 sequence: CASSLDGLNTEAFF. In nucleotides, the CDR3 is TGCGCCAGCAGCTTAGACGGATTGAACACTGAAGCTTTCTTT.

The CDR3 DNA reads as TGTGCCAGCGATCACGGGGGCCACGAGCAGTACTTC. Translation gives CASDHGGHEQYF. The chain joins TRBV7-9 to TRBJ2-7; D is perhaps TRBD1 or TRBD2 (6 bases each). This CDR3 is built from 12 residues. Germline CDR1 is SEHNR and CDR2 is FQNEAQ (reference sequence). V was cut by 8 bases and J by 5 bases, with 13 bases left in between.

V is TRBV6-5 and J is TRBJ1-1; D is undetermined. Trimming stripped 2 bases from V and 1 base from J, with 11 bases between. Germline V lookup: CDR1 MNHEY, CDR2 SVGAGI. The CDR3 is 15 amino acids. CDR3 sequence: CASSYRFGGNTEAFF. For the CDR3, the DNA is TGTGCCAGCAGTTACCGCTTTGGAGGGAACACTGAAGCTTTCTTT.

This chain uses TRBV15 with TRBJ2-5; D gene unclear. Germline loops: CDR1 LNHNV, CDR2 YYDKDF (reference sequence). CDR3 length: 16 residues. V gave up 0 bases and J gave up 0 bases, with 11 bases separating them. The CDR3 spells CATSRDQPYNQETQYF. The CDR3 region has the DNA TGTGCCACCAGCAGAGATCAGCCCTATAACCAAGAGACCCAGTACTTC.

The CDR3 nucleotides are TGTGCCAGCAGCTTATGGTTATCACTAGGGCCGTCTAGGAATGAGCAGTTCTTC. Translating gives CASSLWLSLGPSRNEQFF. V is TRBV7-9 and J is TRBJ2-1; maybe TRBD2 (5 bases). The CDR3 is 18 residues long. V gave up 2 bases and J gave up 7 bases, with 24 bases separating them. Germline V gene data show CDR1 as SEHNR and CDR2 as FQNEAQ (reference sequence).

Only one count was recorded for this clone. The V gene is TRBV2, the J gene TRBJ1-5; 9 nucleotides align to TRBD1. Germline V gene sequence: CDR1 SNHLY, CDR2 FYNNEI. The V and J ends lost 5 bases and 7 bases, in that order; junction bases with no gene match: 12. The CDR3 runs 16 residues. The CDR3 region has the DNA TGTGCCAGCAGTCCGAGAATGGACAGGGGAGAACAGCCCCAGCATTTT. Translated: CASSPRMDRGEQPQHF.

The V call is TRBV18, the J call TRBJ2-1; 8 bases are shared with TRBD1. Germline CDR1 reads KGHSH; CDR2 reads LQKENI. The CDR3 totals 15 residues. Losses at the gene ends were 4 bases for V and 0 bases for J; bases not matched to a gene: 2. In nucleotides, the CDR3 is TGTGCCAGCTCACAGGACAGGGTCTCCTACAATGAGCAGTTCTTC. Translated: CASSQDRVSYNEQFF.